Sequencing of this T cell receptor beta chain was carried out in a study of blood T cell repertoires in COVID-19. Background on the study: The analysed material was cDNA or gDNA that came from T cells, B-cell-depleted T cells, or PBMCs.

Germline V CDR1 and CDR2: KGHSH, LQKENI. V lost 3 bases and J 7 bases, leaving 9 bases between the germline ends. The CDR3 extends over 13 amino acids. Clones were read by immunoSEQ multiplex PCR, and TCRdb kept only the in-frame ones, dropping some. The sample lists about 200,000 clones; 65% to 90% were seen once. The V call is TRBV18, the J call TRBJ1-4; D is undetermined. The clonotype comes from a man older than 75 with acute or convalescent COVID-19. Sequencing input: peripheral blood. This chain's CDR3 is CASSPAGTEKLFF. CDR3 DNA sequence: TGTGCCAGCTCACCTGCAGGAACTGAAAAACTGTTTTTT.